Listed here are 5 T cell receptor beta chains from one sample, sequenced in a study of blood T cells in healthy people across ages. Using a J-beta primer mix together with a sample-barcoded 5' primer, a second PCR was run for about 6 to 11 cycles. TCRdb reanalysed the 5' RACE reads using MiXCR and keeps one entry per CDR3 protein. In the table there are some 1,800,000 distinct CDR3 sequences, 35% to 50% of which are singletons. Sample: blood. The receptors were sampled from a human donor in good health.

The chain joins TRBV29-1 to TRBJ1-1; D is unclear. Trimming removed 2 bases from V and 0 bases from J, with 7 bases in between. The germline V gene has CDR1 SQVTM and CDR2 ANQGSEA. The CDR3 sequence is 13 residues long. This CDR3 is CSVERRVNTEAFF. The CDR3 region has the DNA TGCAGCGTTGAAAGGCGCGTGAACACTGAAGCTTTCTTT.

This clonotype has just one count. The chain combines TRBV29-1 with TRBJ2-4; tentatively, D is TRBD2 (5 bases). Germline V gene data show CDR1 as SQVTM and CDR2 as ANQGSEA. This CDR3 region has 16 residues. V dropped 0 bases and J dropped 6 bases, with 18 bases sitting between them. This CDR3 reads CSVEDETVDGRNIQYF. The CDR3 DNA sequence: TGCAGCGTTGAAGATGAGACCGTGGATGGGAGAAACATTCAGTACTTC.

The chain recombines TRBV20-1 with TRBJ2-1, with TRBD2 matching 11 bases. J gave up 9 bases and V 6 bases, and 10 bases lay outside the gene matches. Germline V CDR1 and CDR2: DFQATT, SNEGSKA (reference sequence). The CDR3 is 14 amino acids. In DNA, the CDR3 is TGCAGTGCCTTTAGCGGGGGGGCCGGTGGTGAGCAGTTCTTC. This translates into CSAFSGGAGGEQFF.

This clonotype has just a few counts. One junction end does not reproduce the germline sequence, and a read error may be involved. This sequence joins TRBV4-2 and TRBJ2-7; 9 bases agree with TRBD2. The CDR3 spans 14 residues. Germline CDR1 LGHNA, CDR2 YNFKEQ. CDR3 sequence: CASSFSGGSCEQYF. As DNA, the CDR3 is TGTGCCAGCAGCTTTAGCGGGGGCTCCTGCGAGCAGTACTTC.

The sample holds a few counts of this clonotype. An end of the junction does not agree with germline; a read error may underlie this. The V and J genes are TRBV7-7 and TRBJ2-1; D remains unclear. Germline V gene data show CDR1 as SSHAT and CDR2 as FNYEAQ (reference sequence). The CDR3 spans 15 residues. The CDR3: CASSLDGSAANEQFF. CDR3 DNA sequence: TGTGCTAGCAGCTTAGATGGCAGCGCGGCGAATGAGCAGTTCTTC.